The source of this TCR beta chain is a study of blood T cells in healthy people across ages. The study's findings and limits: Considered underestimates were the diversity estimates obtained from one million T cells. CMV status of donors was unknown, possibly confounding expanded clonotype changes.

Turning to this clonotype: Its antigen is as yet unknown.

This CDR3 comprises 14 residues. V lost 6 bases and J 3 bases, leaving 14 bases between the germline ends. With a J-beta primer mix and a sample-barcoded 5' primer, a second PCR ran about 7 to 11 cycles. TCRdb redid the calling of the 5' RACE reads with MiXCR, one entry per CDR3 protein. The sample lists 1.5 million or so distinct CDR3 sequences; approximately 43% were seen once. The source is a woman aged 18-29 years in good health. The specimen was blood. The chain recombines TRBV12-3 or TRBV12-4 with TRBJ1-1; D unclear. CDR3 in amino acids: CASRVYFLDTEAFF. The CDR3 nucleotides are TGTGCCAGCAGGGTGTACTTTTTGGACACTGAAGCTTTCTTT.